The next 29 T cell receptor beta chains were all read from a single sample in a study of CD4 and CD8 cells across lung adenocarcinoma regions. Each CDR3 protein is one row after TCRdb ran MiXCR on the PCR reads. The data contain several thousand distinct CDR3 sequences, about 50% of them singletons. Sequencing was carried out using CD8+ T cells from the center of a lung tumor. The receptors shown here come from a male donor with lung adenocarcinoma. The CD4 and CD8 labels of this study may be unreliable.

This sequence joins TRBV5-1 and TRBJ2-2; TRBD1 agrees at 9 bases. Germline CDR1 reads SGHRS; CDR2 reads YFSETQ. Trimming took 8 bases from V and 4 from J; bases not matched to a gene: 9. This CDR3 comprises 15 residues. CDR3 nucleotide sequence: TGCGCCAGTTTAACCGGGACAGGGCCCACCGGGGAGCTGTTTTTT. It is translated as CASLTGTGPTGELFF.

This clonotype was counted at least ten times. The chain couples TRBV6-5 to TRBJ2-3; D may be TRBD2 (6 bases). Trimming removed 4 bases from V and 4 bases from J, with 12 bases in between. Germline loops: CDR1 MNHEY, CDR2 SVGAGI. The CDR3 runs 14 residues. The CDR3 region is CASSWDRLADTQYF. The CDR3 nucleotides are TGTGCCAGCAGTTGGGACCGACTAGCAGATACGCAGTATTTT.

CDR3 DNA sequence: TGTGCCAGCGCAGGGGGTTCCTACGAGCAGTACTTC. This codes for CASAGGSYEQYF. This chain joins TRBV27 and TRBJ2-5; 7 bases align to TRBD1. The J call may be faulty, since TRBJ2-7 better matches the DNA end. The CDR3 runs to 12 residues. Germline assignment: CDR1 MNHEY and CDR2 SMNVEV (reference sequence).

The chain joins TRBV9 to TRBJ2-7; the D call may be TRBD1 or TRBD2 (5 bases each). The CDR3 contains 13 residues. Germline assignment: CDR1 SGDLS and CDR2 YYNGEE. Deletions cut 2 bases from V and 6 bases from J, with 12 bases between. For the CDR3, the DNA is TGTGCCAGCAGCGTGGGACCCTCTACCGAGCAGTACTTC. Its translation is CASSVGPSTEQYF. Full variable domain (outside the CDR3, taken from reference TRBV9 and TRBJ2-7): DSGVTQTPKHLITATGQRVTLRCSPRSGDLSVYWYQQSLDQGLQFLIQYYNGEERAKGNILERFSAQQFPDLHSELNLSSLELGDSALYFCASSVGPSTEQYFGPGTRLTVT.

As to this clonotype: One end of the junction fails to match germline, which may point to a read error. The CDR3 reads CASGLRATDTQYF. In nucleotides, the CDR3 is TGCGCCAGCGGCCTTAGAGCCACAGATACTCAGTATTTT. The chain has TRBV27 and TRBJ2-3; possibly TRBD2 for D (5 bases). The germline CDR1 and CDR2 sequences are MNHEY and SMNVEV (reference sequence). The CDR3 totals 13 residues.

About this clonotype itself: One junction end does not reproduce the germline sequence, and a read error may be involved. This chain uses TRBV10-1 with TRBJ2-2; TRBD2 agrees at 10 bases. The CDR3 spans 16 residues. Germline V gene sequence: CDR1 WNHNN, CDR2 SYGVQD (reference sequence). This chain's CDR3 is CASSEALAGHTDEQFF. The CDR3 DNA reads as TGCGCCAGCAGTGAAGCACTAGCGGGACACACCGATGAGCAGTTTTTT.

This clonotype has only a few counts. The chain employs TRBV6-5 and TRBJ2-3; 8 bases map to TRBD2. The V gene end was trimmed by 4 bases and the J gene end by 4 bases; junction bases not matched to a gene: 7. Looked up from germline, CDR1 is MNHEY and CDR2 is SVGAGI. The length of the CDR3 is 15 residues. The CDR3 loop reads CASSSPGLVSDTQYF. For the CDR3, the DNA is TGTGCCAGCAGTTCGCCGGGACTAGTTTCAGATACGCAGTATTTT.

The V call is TRBV7-2, the J call TRBJ1-4; 9 bases line up with TRBD1. Trimming at V came to 5 bases and at J to 3 bases, leaving 4 bases not matched to a gene. Per the germline V gene, CDR1 is SGHTA and CDR2 is FQGNSA. The CDR3 runs 15 residues. DNA for the CDR3: TGTGCCAGCAGCCGGGACAGGGTACCTAATGAAAAACTGTTTTTT. Protein: CASSRDRVPNEKLFF.

The chain links TRBV7-2 to TRBJ2-1; 7 nucleotides line up with TRBD2. Germline V CDR1 and CDR2: SGHTA, FQGNSA. This CDR3 has 14 residues. Unmatched junction bases numbered 7, after V lost 1 base and J lost 10 bases. CDR3 residues: CASSLDPSGYEQFF. In DNA form, the CDR3 reads TGTGCCAGCAGCTTAGATCCTAGCGGCTACGAGCAGTTCTTC. Combining the CDR3 with reference TRBV7-2 and TRBJ2-1 gives the whole variable domain GAGVSQSPSNKVTEKGKDVELRCDPISGHTALYWYRQSLGQGLEFLIYFQGNSAPDKSGLPSDRFSAERTGGSVSTLTIQRTQQEDSAVYLCASSLDPSGYEQFFGPGTRLTVL.

This clonotype has only one observation. CDR3 loop: CASSISGGAGGTDTQYF. Here the CDR3 DNA reads TGTGCCAGCAGCATTAGCGGGGGGGCCGGTGGCACAGATACGCAGTATTTT. This chain uses TRBV7-9 with TRBJ2-3; TRBD2 aligns across 11 bases. Germline-derived CDR1 and CDR2 are SEHNR and FQNEAQ (reference sequence). V shed 5 bases and J 1 base; nucleotides not matched to a gene: 8. The CDR3 covers 17 residues.

Details on this clonotype: This CDR3 fails to terminate in the conserved phenylalanine or tryptophan, so it likely reflects a read error. J is TRBJ2-1 and V is TRBV6-1; TRBD2 matches at 9 bases. V was clipped by 3 bases and J by 7 bases; unmatched bases: 10. Looked up from germline, CDR1 is MNHNS and CDR2 is SASEGT. The CDR3 sequence is 16 residues long. For the CDR3, the DNA is TGTGCCAGCAGTGACTTCCGACTAGCGGAGGGGAATGAGCAGTTCTTA. This gives the protein CASSDFRLAEGNEQFL.

This clonotype was picked up one time. CDR3 DNA sequence: TGTGCCAGCAGTTCCCCGGGGCCGGGAGCCAAAAACATTCAGTACTTC. Protein sequence: CASSSPGPGAKNIQYF. This chain uses TRBV27 with TRBJ2-4; either TRBD1 or TRBD2 may fit D (5 bases each). V gave up 4 bases and J gave up 0 bases, with 13 bases separating them. CDR1 and CDR2 from the germline V gene are MNHEY and SMNVEV (reference sequence). The CDR3 loop spans 16 amino acids.

The V gene is TRBV27, the J gene TRBJ2-1; TRBD2 matches 8 bases. With V trimmed by 2 bases and J by 9 bases, 6 bases remained unmatched. The CDR3 runs to 14 residues. In germline, CDR1 is MNHEY, CDR2 SMNVEV (reference sequence). In nucleotides, the CDR3 is TGTGCCAGCAGTTTAACGGGAGGGCCGATTGAGCAGTTCTTC. Residues: CASSLTGGPIEQFF.

Worth noting for this clonotype: The junction does not match germline at one end; this may be a read error. The genes are TRBV6-1 and TRBJ2-5; D perhaps matches TRBD1 (5 bases). This CDR3 is 15 amino acids long. Germline V lookup: CDR1 MNHNS, CDR2 SASEGT. Here the CDR3 reads CARSEGALHTETQYF. The CDR3 DNA follows: TGTGCCAGGAGTGAAGGGGCCCTCCACACAGAGACCCAGTACTTT.

The chain links TRBV4-2 to TRBJ2-2, with 13 positions matching TRBD2. V lost 1 base, J lost 2 bases, and 1 base stayed unmatched. CDR1 is LGHNA and CDR2 is YNFKEQ in the germline V gene. This CDR3 has 17 residues. CDR3 DNA: TGTGCCAGCAGCCAAGGGACTAGCGGGAGTAACACCGGGGAGCTGTTTTTT. Translated, it gives CASSQGTSGSNTGELFF.

The CDR3 nucleotides are TGTGGCGGCCGTCATCAGGATACGCAGTATTTT. It codes for CGGRHQDTQYF. The rearrangement links TRBV27 to TRBJ2-3; D is unclear. This CDR3 is built from 11 residues. Germline-derived CDR1 and CDR2 are MNHEY and SMNVEV (reference sequence).

The chain has TRBV12-3 or TRBV12-4 and TRBJ2-1; maybe TRBD1 (5 bases). The CDR3 is 14 amino acids. Trimming left V 2 bases short and J 2 bases short, with 7 bases between. CDR3 residues: CASSLYRTYNEQFF. CDR3 bases: TGTGCCAGCAGTTTATACAGGACCTACAATGAGCAGTTCTTC.

This clonotype appeared a single time. The gene calls are TRBV6-1 and TRBJ1-2, with D perhaps matching TRBD1 (5 bases). V shed 5 bases and J shed 4 bases, with 14 bases lying between them. The CDR3 is made up of 14 amino acids. Germline loops: CDR1 MNHNS, CDR2 SASEGT. The DNA of the CDR3 is TGTGCCAGCAGTCCCCAAGCTGGGGGCTATGGCTACACCTTC. Translated: CASSPQAGGYGYTF.

Only a few counts were recorded for this clonotype. The J gene is TRBJ2-3, the V gene TRBV6-1, with D hard to call. V was clipped by 4 bases and J by 3 bases, with 14 bases between them. The germline gives CDR1 MNHNS, CDR2 SASEGT. The CDR3 covers 15 residues. In DNA form, the CDR3 reads TGTGCCAGCAGTGGGGGTTCGGTCGGTACAGATACGCAGTATTTT. It is translated as CASSGGSVGTDTQYF.

By share, this clonotype ranks as medium-sized. J is TRBJ2-1 and V is TRBV11-2, with D uncertain. Trimming removed 0 bases from V and 3 bases from J, with 6 bases in between. The CDR3 spans 14 residues. From germline, CDR1 is SGHAT and CDR2 FQNNGV. DNA of the CDR3: TGTGCCAGCAGCTTAGATCGAGTCTACAATGAGCAGTTCTTC. Protein sequence: CASSLDRVYNEQFF.

This clonotype was found many times. The V call is TRBV10-1, the J call TRBJ2-1; no clear D gene. Trimming stripped 3 bases from V and 5 bases from J, with 11 bases between. The CDR3 consists of 14 residues. Germline loops: CDR1 WNHNN, CDR2 SYGVQD (reference sequence). The CDR3 here is CASSEALVNNEQFF. The CDR3 nucleotides are TGCGCCAGCAGTGAAGCTCTAGTAAACAATGAGCAGTTCTTC.

The chain recombines TRBV27 with TRBJ2-3; TRBD1 aligns across 7 bases. The DNA end is more similar to TRBJ2-5, so the J call may be wrong. The CDR3 has 14 residues. From germline, CDR1 is MNHEY and CDR2 SMNVEV (reference sequence). For the CDR3, the DNA is TGTGCGGGCAGTTACTGCCGTGGGACAGATACCCAGTACTTC. Amino acids: CAGSYCRGTDTQYF.

The chain has TRBV6-1 and TRBJ2-3; D is uncertain. The germline V gene has CDR1 MNHNS and CDR2 SASEGT. The germline V and J ends were trimmed by 7 bases and 2 bases, with 7 bases remaining between them. CDR3 length: 12 amino acids. DNA of the CDR3: TGTGCCAGCACTCTGAACACAGATACGCAGTATTTT. It yields the protein CASTLNTDTQYF.

The chain has TRBV27 and TRBJ2-3; the D call may be TRBD1 or TRBD2 (5 bases each). Germline values: CDR1 MNHEY, CDR2 SMNVEV (reference sequence). Trimming shortened V by 6 bases and J by 5 bases, and 12 bases separated the two germline ends. The CDR3 is made up of 13 amino acids. CDR3 residues: CASSRIGGDTQYF. The CDR3 DNA is TGTGCCAGCAGCCGTATTGGGGGAGATACGCAGTATTTT.

This clonotype was seen at least ten times. The rearrangement links TRBV7-2 to TRBJ2-4; 12 nucleotides agree with TRBD2. With V trimmed by 1 base and J by 6 bases, 10 bases remained unmatched. The CDR3 has 18 amino acids. Germline loops: CDR1 SGHTA, CDR2 FQGNSA. CDR3 DNA: TGTGCCAGCAGCTTAGGGAGACTAGCGGGAGCGGTAGTAAACATTCAGTACTTC. Its translation: CASSLGRLAGAVVNIQYF.

This clonotype was recorded many times. The chain employs TRBV6-1 and TRBJ1-1; 11 nucleotides line up with TRBD1. There are 16 residues in the CDR3. Germline CDR1 is MNHNS and CDR2 is SASEGT. V was pared by 7 bases and J by 1 base, with 8 bases of the junction left unmatched. The DNA of the CDR3 is TGTGCCAGCACGTCCGGACAGGGGGCTGCGAACACTGAAGCTTTCTTT. Residues: CASTSGQGAANTEAFF.

This chain joins TRBV7-2 and TRBJ2-1; unclear D gene. The J call may be in error: the DNA end matches TRBJ2-7 better. Germline V gene data show CDR1 as SGHTA and CDR2 as FQGNSA. The CDR3 spans 14 residues. CDR3 sequence (DNA): TGTGCCAGCAGCTTAGCGAGAGCGTCCTACGAGCAGTACTTC. This translates into CASSLARASYEQYF.

The chain's CDR3 is CAGIGGRDQDTQYF. The CDR3 DNA is TGTGCGGGCATTGGCGGCCGAGACCAAGATACGCAGTACTTC. The chain is built from TRBV6-4 and TRBJ2-3; no definite D call. Matching the DNA end better, TRBJ2-7 makes the J call doubtful. The CDR3 consists of 14 residues. Germline V gene sequence: CDR1 MRHNA, CDR2 SNTAGT.

This clonotype is judged medium-sized. The J gene is TRBJ2-3, the V gene TRBV6-4; D perhaps matches TRBD2 (5 bases). The germline CDR1 and CDR2 sequences are MRHNA and SNTAGT. CDR3 length: 15 residues. Trimming cost V 3 bases and J 3 bases, with 13 bases left between them. CDR3 DNA sequence: TGTGCCAGCAGTGAAGTACTAGGAGGTACAGATACGCAGTATTTT. Protein product: CASSEVLGGTDTQYF.